This paragraph reports one T cell receptor (beta chain). The record originates from a study of CD8+ T cells in alopecia areata. Germline CDR1 is SQVTM and CDR2 is ANQGSEA. The CDR3 is made up of 11 amino acids. RNA extraction and reverse transcription yielded cDNA as sequencing template. Using immunoSEQ multiplex PCR, the repertoire was profiled, and TCRdb retains in-frame clones only, with some absent. The sample lists more than 95,000 clones; about two fifths were seen once. V gene TRBV29-1 combines with J gene TRBJ1-2; D remains unclear. The source of this sequence is a human donor with alopecia areata. Source material: CD4+ T cells sorted from blood. The CDR3 reads CSVGGNYGYTF. The DNA of the CDR3 is TGCAGTGTAGGAGGGAACTATGGCTACACCTTC.